Each of the 10 T cell receptor beta chains below was sequenced from the same sample in a study of a mutant IDH1 vaccine in newly diagnosed glioma. Which antigens these TCRs recognize remains unknown. Time point given: week 35, safety follow-up. Each vaccine dose was 300 ug of mutant IDH1 20-mer peptide, with topical imiquimod. This table comes from immunoSEQ multiplex PCR, and its TCRdb copy is limited to in-frame clones, with some not included. The table lists about 69,000 clones, more than 85% of them singletons, with approximately 2% in the top ten. Sequenced here: PBMCs, sampled from a glioma patient whose treatment included an IDH1 peptide vaccine. All receptors come from a man aged 30 to 39 with glioma.

This sequence joins TRBV7-6 and TRBJ2-5; 7 bases agree with TRBD1. The J segment lost 3 bases and the V segment lost 6 bases, leaving 7 bases of the junction unmatched. The CDR3 totals 14 residues. CDR1 is SGHVS and CDR2 is FNYEAQ in the germline V gene. The CDR3 here is CASSSGQMKETQYF. The CDR3 DNA reads TGTGCCAGCAGTTCGGGACAGATGAAAGAGACCCAGTACTTC.

The chain couples TRBV28 to TRBJ2-1; D may be TRBD1 (6 bases). Trimming cost V 3 bases and J 10 bases, with 10 bases left between them. The CDR3 extends over 12 amino acids. CDR1 is MDHEN and CDR2 is SYDVKM in the germline V gene. The CDR3 DNA reads TGTGCCAGCAGTTTTTGGGGGACAGAGCAGTTCTTC. Protein product: CASSFWGTEQFF.

The chain recombines TRBV7-2 with TRBJ1-1, with D uncertain. The CDR3 has 13 residues. The germline V and J ends were trimmed by 0 bases and 4 bases, with 6 bases remaining between them. The V gene's germline CDR1 is SGHTA and CDR2 FQGNSA. The DNA for the CDR3 is TGTGCCAGCAGCTTAGCAGAGGGCACTGAAGCTTTCTTT. Translating it yields CASSLAEGTEAFF.

The gene calls are TRBV27 and TRBJ1-1; D may be TRBD1 (5 bases). From germline, CDR1 is MNHEY and CDR2 SMNVEV (reference sequence). This CDR3 region has 14 residues. With 2 bases removed from V and 5 bases from J, the gap between germline ends came to 12 bases. In DNA form, the CDR3 reads TGTGCCAGCAGTTTAACCTCAAAGGGGACTGAAGCTTTCTTT. Encoded protein: CASSLTSKGTEAFF.

This clone was seen just once. The chain has TRBV29-1 and TRBJ2-1, with TRBD2 matching 13 bases. Trimming at V came to 4 bases and at J to 15 bases, leaving 6 bases not matched to a gene. This CDR3 contains 12 residues. Looked up from germline, CDR1 is SQVTM and CDR2 is ANQGSEA. In nucleotides, the CDR3 is TGCAGCGTTGGGACTAGCGGGAGCCAGGGGTTCTTC. It encodes CSVGTSGSQGFF.

The CDR3 sequence: CASADGVHEQYF. In nucleotides, the CDR3 is TGTGCCAGCGCCGACGGGGTCCACGAGCAGTACTTC. The chain carries TRBV28 and TRBJ2-7; weak D call: TRBD2 (5 bases). V lost 8 bases and J 5 bases, leaving 13 bases between the germline ends. The CDR3 covers 12 residues. Germline assignment: CDR1 MDHEN and CDR2 SYDVKM.

This chain uses TRBV29-1 with TRBJ2-2, with 7 bases lining up with TRBD1. Germline CDR1 is SQVTM and CDR2 is ANQGSEA. With V trimmed by 4 bases and J by 5 bases, 10 bases remained unmatched. The CDR3 has 15 amino acids. This CDR3 reads CSVVGRGRETGELFF. For the CDR3, the DNA is TGCAGCGTTGTAGGAAGGGGGCGAGAAACCGGGGAGCTGTTTTTT.

This clone was detected only once. The chain employs TRBV7-6 and TRBJ2-7; the match to TRBD2 covers 9 bases. Germline V lookup: CDR1 SGHVS, CDR2 FNYEAQ. This CDR3 is built from 17 residues. J gave up 7 bases and V 1 base, and 14 bases lay outside the gene matches. The CDR3 spells CASSLVAGVSGVGEQYF. The CDR3 bases are TGTGCCAGCAGCTTAGTAGCGGGAGTAAGTGGAGTGGGTGAGCAGTACTTC.

The rearrangement uses TRBV27 and TRBJ2-1, with 11 nucleotides matching TRBD2. V gave up 6 bases and J gave up 9 bases; unmatched junction bases: 13. Germline V CDR1 and CDR2: MNHEY, SMNVEV (reference sequence). This CDR3 region has 16 residues. The CDR3 spells CASRKLAGVTAGEQFF. The DNA for the CDR3 is TGTGCCAGCAGGAAACTAGCGGGAGTAACGGCAGGTGAGCAGTTCTTC.

The chain joins TRBV5-4 to TRBJ2-1; maybe TRBD2 (6 bases). The CDR3 is made up of 16 amino acids. V was pared by 2 bases and J by 8 bases, with 20 bases between. CDR1 and CDR2 from the germline V gene are SGHNT and YYREEE (reference sequence). The CDR3 coding sequence is TGTGCCAGCAGCTTAGGTAAGGGTTTCGGGAGCTATGAGCAGTTCTTC. The encoded protein is CASSLGKGFGSYEQFF.